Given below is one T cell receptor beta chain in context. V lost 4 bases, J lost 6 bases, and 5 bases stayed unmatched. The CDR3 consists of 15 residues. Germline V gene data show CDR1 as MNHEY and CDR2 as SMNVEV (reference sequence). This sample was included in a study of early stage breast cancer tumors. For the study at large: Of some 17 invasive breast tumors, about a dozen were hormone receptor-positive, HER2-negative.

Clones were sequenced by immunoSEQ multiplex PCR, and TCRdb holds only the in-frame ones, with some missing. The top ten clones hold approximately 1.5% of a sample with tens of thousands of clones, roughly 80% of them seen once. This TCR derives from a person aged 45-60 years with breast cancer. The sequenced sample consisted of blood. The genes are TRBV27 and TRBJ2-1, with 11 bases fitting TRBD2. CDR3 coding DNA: TGTGCCAGCAGTTCTAGCGGGGGGCCCATCAATGAGCAGTTCTTC. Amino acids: CASSSSGGPINEQFF.